The sequence of this TCR beta chain was determined in a study of T cell responses to AZD1222 COVID-19 vaccine. General study results and limits: The number of AZD1222 recipients seropositive at baseline was only five to seven.

As to this clone: Its antigen remains unidentified.

With 0 bases removed from V and 2 bases from J, the gap between germline ends came to 10 bases. The CDR3 is 16 residues long. The germline CDR1 and CDR2 sequences are MRHNA and SNTAGT. Here immunoSEQ multiplex PCR was the method, and the copy in TCRdb shows in-frame clones only, minus some. The sample gives roughly 150,000 clones, 92% of which show up once; 9.3% is in the top ten. The gene calls are TRBV6-4 and TRBJ2-2; maybe TRBD2 (5 bases). The sequence came from an adult who received the AZD1222 COVID-19 vaccine. The sample was peripheral blood, taken 28 days after the second AZD1222 dose. The CDR3 sequence is CASSDSLRENTGELFF. As DNA, the CDR3 is TGTGCCAGCAGTGACTCGTTGAGGGAAAACACCGGGGAGCTGTTTTTT.